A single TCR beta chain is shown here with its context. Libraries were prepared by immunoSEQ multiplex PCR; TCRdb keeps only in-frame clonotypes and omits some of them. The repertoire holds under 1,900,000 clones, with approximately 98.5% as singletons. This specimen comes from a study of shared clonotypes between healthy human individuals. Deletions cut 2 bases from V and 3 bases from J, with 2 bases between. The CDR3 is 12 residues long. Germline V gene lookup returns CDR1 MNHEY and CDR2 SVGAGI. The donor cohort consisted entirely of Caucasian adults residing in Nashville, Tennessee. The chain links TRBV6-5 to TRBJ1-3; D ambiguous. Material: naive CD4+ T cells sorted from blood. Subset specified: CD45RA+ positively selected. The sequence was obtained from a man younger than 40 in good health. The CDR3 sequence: CASSYGGNTIYF. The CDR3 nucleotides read TGTGCCAGCAGTTACGGTGGAAACACCATATATTTT.